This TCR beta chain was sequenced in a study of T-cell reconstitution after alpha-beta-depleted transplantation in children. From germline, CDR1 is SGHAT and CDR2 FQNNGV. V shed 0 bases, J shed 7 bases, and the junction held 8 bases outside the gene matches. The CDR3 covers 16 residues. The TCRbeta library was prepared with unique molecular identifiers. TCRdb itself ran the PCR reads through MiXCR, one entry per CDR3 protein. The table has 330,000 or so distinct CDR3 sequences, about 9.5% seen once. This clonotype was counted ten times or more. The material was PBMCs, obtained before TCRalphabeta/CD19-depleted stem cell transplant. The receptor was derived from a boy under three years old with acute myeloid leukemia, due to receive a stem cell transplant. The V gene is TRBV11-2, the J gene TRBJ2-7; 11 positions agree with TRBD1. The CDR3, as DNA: TGTGCCAGCAGCTTAGATTTAGGACAGGGGGCTATTGAGCAGTACTTC. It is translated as CASSLDLGQGAIEQYF.